Shown below are 5 T cell receptor beta chains from a single sample sequenced in a study of blood T cell repertoires in COVID-19. Sequenced by immunoSEQ multiplex PCR; TCRdb stores in-frame clones only, minus some. The data show some 97,000 clones, roughly 84% seen once. Sequencing was carried out using peripheral blood. Every receptor here comes from a man aged 30-40 years in a cohort sampled during active COVID-19.

The chain couples TRBV30 to TRBJ1-5; no definite D call. The CDR3 extends over 13 amino acids. Trimming pared 2 bases from V and 2 bases from J, leaving 7 bases between. The germline V gene encodes CDR1 GTSNPN and CDR2 SVGIG (reference sequence). The CDR3 reads CAWSKTGNQPQHF. Written as DNA, the CDR3 is TGTGCCTGGAGTAAAACAGGCAATCAGCCCCAGCATTTT.

The chain recombines TRBV10-3 with TRBJ2-7; a possible D gene is TRBD1 (5 bases). The CDR3 sequence is 12 residues long. Trimming removed 4 bases at V and 5 bases at J, with 9 bases between. Per the germline V gene, CDR1 is ENHRY and CDR2 is SYGVKD. CDR3 sequence: CAISAGLNEQYF. CDR3 DNA sequence: TGTGCCATCAGTGCAGGGTTGAACGAGCAGTACTTC.

The J gene is TRBJ1-4, the V gene TRBV6-5; 7 bases align to TRBD1. The V segment lost 5 bases and the J segment 8 bases; nucleotides outside the gene matches: 8. The CDR3 is made up of 14 amino acids. CDR1 is MNHEY and CDR2 is SVGAGI in the germline V gene. In DNA form, the CDR3 reads TGTGCCAGCAGTCCACAGGGGAGAGGGGAAAAACTGTTTTTT. Encoded protein: CASSPQGRGEKLFF.

The V gene is TRBV18, the J gene TRBJ2-5; TRBD1 is a possible D gene (5 bases). Germline CDR1 and CDR2: KGHSH and LQKENI. This CDR3 is built from 15 residues. The V end lost 5 bases, the J end lost 2 bases, and 15 bases lay between the germline ends. CDR3 amino acids: CASSSQQARQETQYF. The CDR3 nucleotides read TGTGCCAGCTCATCCCAACAGGCGCGGCAAGAGACCCAGTACTTC.

This chain links TRBV9 with TRBJ2-5; no clear D. Germline V gene sequence: CDR1 SGDLS, CDR2 YYNGEE. The V end was cut by 0 bases, the J end by 5 bases, with 14 bases between. This CDR3 has 15 amino acids. The CDR3 DNA is TGTGCCAGCAGCGTAGGGGCCAGTGGCCGGGAGACCCAGTACTTC. It encodes CASSVGASGRETQYF.